The T cell receptor (beta chain) under discussion was sequenced for a study of T-cell reconstitution after alpha-beta-depleted transplantation in children (dated by TCRdb to the mid-2010s). As for the study more broadly: Using TCR repertoire profiling, the study followed T-cell immune reconstitution in a quantitative way in children after TCRalphabeta/CD19-depleted allogeneic hematopoietic cell transplantation. Overall study results and their limits: Hyperexpanded clone frequencies declined over subsequent months; after one year, T-cell counts and TCRbeta diversity were mostly attributed to newly produced T cells. In some patients, high TCRbeta diversity at day 60 was attributed to recipient T cells and intrathymic progenitors that had survived conditioning. The apparently early recovery of alphabetaT-cell counts about two months after transplant reportedly depended on only several hundred rapidly expanded clones that came from non-depleted graft cells.

For this clonotype: Its antigen remains undetermined. The sample holds no much larger clone one base away, and base qualities are not on file.

Interpreted using the paper, the treatment or condition label stands for: allogeneic hematopoietic cell transplantation with graft depleted of TCRalphabeta T cells and CD19 B cells. Transplant recipients were children who received TCRalphabeta/CD19-depleted allogeneic hematopoietic cell grafts. The germline V gene specifies SGHDN as CDR1 and FVKESK as CDR2. Its CDR3 holds 15 amino acids, cysteine through phenylalanine. Only the CDR3 portion is preserved as DNA: 45 bases, with reading frame beginning at the first base. Cut back by 3 bases and 2 bases, the V and J ends lie 14 bases apart. Library generation was performed with PCR. For sequencing, an Illumina HiSeq 2500 was employed. Molecular barcoding was employed in the preparation of TCR libraries, with unique molecular identifiers being used to normalize TCRbeta repertoire quantification. In TCRdb, the public reads were trimmed at Q25 with fastp and aligned with MiXCR, with productive beta chains retained. Identical CDR3 protein sequences are pooled into one entry, listed with their most common genes and DNA. Present in this sample are over 150,000 distinct CDR3 sequences, approximately 7% of which were seen just once. The leading ten clones occupy 5.5% of the sample.

This sequence uses TRBV14 and TRBJ2-7; the D gene is unclear. The clonotype comes from a boy between 2 and 10 years old with acute lymphoblastic leukemia, due to receive a stem cell transplant. The material was PBMCs, obtained before TCRalphabeta/CD19-depleted stem cell transplant. In nucleotides, the sequence is TGTGCCAGCAGCCACCTCCTGATTGGTCCCTACGAGCAGTACTTC. It codes for CASSHLLIGPYEQYF.